The 32 T cell receptor beta chains below were found in one sample sequenced in a study of CD8+ T cells in alopecia areata. RNA extraction and reverse transcription yielded cDNA as sequencing template. Only in-frame clones appear in the TCRdb table, and some are missing; sequencing was by immunoSEQ multiplex PCR. The repertoire holds over 150,000 clones, with 55% to 75% as singletons. As for treatment: oral pan-JAK inhibitor, 5-10 mg twice daily. This specimen consisted of CD4+ T cells sorted from blood, obtained at week 24, from a patient treated with tofacitinib. These receptors were collected from a human donor with alopecia areata.

The V call is TRBV30, the J call TRBJ2-5, with 10 bases aligning to TRBD1. This CDR3 contains 12 residues. Germline CDR1 and CDR2: GTSNPN and SVGIG (reference sequence). J lost 7 bases, V lost 5 bases, and 4 bases had no gene match. As DNA, the CDR3 is TGTGCCTGGCGGAGGACAGGGGGGACCCAGTACTTC. Amino acids: CAWRRTGGTQYF.

The chain recombines TRBV12-5 with TRBJ1-5; D remains unclear. Germline values: CDR1 LGHNT, CDR2 FRNRAP. V was cut by 6 bases and J by 0 bases, with 9 bases left in between. CDR3 length: 14 amino acids. CDR3 DNA: TGTGCTAGTGGCTCTGGTTATAGCAATCAGCCCCAGCATTTT. This codes for CASGSGYSNQPQHF.

This clone was observed a few times. As DNA, the CDR3 is TGTGCCATCGGCAGCGGGGAAGAGACCCAGTACTTC. This translates into CAIGSGEETQYF. The chain uses TRBV10-3 and TRBJ2-5, with 7 bases fitting TRBD2. The V gene's germline CDR1 is ENHRY and CDR2 SYGVKD. The CDR3 runs 12 residues. V lost 8 bases, J lost 3 bases, and 3 bases stayed unmatched.

The chain combines TRBV29-1 with TRBJ1-5, with TRBD1 matching over 7 bases. V lost 4 bases and J lost 1; bases outside the gene matches: 7. Looked up from germline, CDR1 is SQVTM and CDR2 is ANQGSEA. This CDR3 has 15 amino acids. This chain's CDR3 is CSVVQGTTSNQPQHF. The CDR3 nucleotides are TGCAGCGTTGTACAGGGGACAACAAGCAATCAGCCCCAGCATTTT.

This clone has more than one count but fewer than ten. The chain carries TRBV5-6 and TRBJ2-4; D is unclear. Germline CDR1 SGHDT, CDR2 YYEEEE. Trimming took 0 bases from V and 7 from J, leaving 11 bases between them. The CDR3 covers 14 residues. The CDR3 spells CASSLGSQGNIQYF. DNA for the CDR3: TGTGCCAGCAGCTTGGGCAGTCAAGGGAACATTCAGTACTTC.

The chain joins TRBV2 to TRBJ2-1; TRBD2 aligns across 13 bases. Trimming took 6 bases from V and 9 from J; bases not matched to a gene: 5. Germline values: CDR1 SNHLY, CDR2 FYNNEI. CDR3 length equals 14 residues. The CDR3 DNA reads TGTGCCAGCAGGGGGACTAGCGGGGTTTTTGAGCAGTTCTTC. Protein: CASRGTSGVFEQFF. Drawing the rest from reference TRBV2 and TRBJ2-1, the complete variable domain is EPEVTQTPSHQVTQMGQEVILRCVPISNHLYFYWYRQILGQKVEFLVSFYNNEISEKSEIFDDQFSVERPDGSNFTLKIRSTKLEDSAMYFCASRGTSGVFEQFFGPGTRLTVL.

The chain links TRBV5-1 to TRBJ1-1, with 8 bases that match TRBD1. Germline-derived CDR1 and CDR2 are SGHRS and YFSETQ. V lost 4 bases to trimming and J lost 3 bases; unmatched junction nucleotides: 2. This CDR3 comprises 13 residues. CDR3 protein: CASSPDRDTEAFF. The CDR3 nucleotides read TGCGCCAGCAGCCCGGACAGGGACACTGAAGCTTTCTTT.

This clone was seen only a few times. This chain joins TRBV2 and TRBJ1-5, with TRBD1 matching 7 bases. The CDR3 sequence is 13 residues long. Germline values: CDR1 SNHLY, CDR2 FYNNEI. Trimming at V came to 6 bases and at J to 4 bases, leaving 3 bases not matched to a gene. The CDR3 region is CASRQGYNQPQHF. The CDR3 DNA sequence: TGTGCCAGCAGACAGGGGTATAATCAGCCCCAGCATTTT. Supplemented by reference TRBV2 and TRBJ1-5, the full variable domain reads EPEVTQTPSHQVTQMGQEVILRCVPISNHLYFYWYRQILGQKVEFLVSFYNNEISEKSEIFDDQFSVERPDGSNFTLKIRSTKLEDSAMYFCASRQGYNQPQHFGDGTRLSIL.

The chain is built from TRBV7-2 and TRBJ1-5, with D possibly being TRBD1 (5 bases). The CDR3 contains 15 residues. Deletions cut 5 bases from V and 5 bases from J, with 16 bases between. CDR1 SGHTA and CDR2 FQGNSA come from the germline V gene. Here the CDR3 reads CASSQRQGDDQPQHF. CDR3 in DNA: TGTGCCAGCAGCCAACGGCAGGGAGACGATCAGCCCCAGCATTTT.

This clone has a handful of counts. Written as DNA, the CDR3 is TGCAGCTACCGGACGGGTTGGACTGAAGCTTTCTTT. Translated: CSYRTGWTEAFF. This chain links TRBV29-1 with TRBJ1-1, with D unresolved. Germline CDR1 is SQVTM and CDR2 is ANQGSEA. The length of the CDR3 is 12 residues. Trimming shortened V by 8 bases and J by 5 bases, and 15 bases separated the two germline ends. Together with reference TRBV29-1 and TRBJ1-1, the CDR3 gives the full variable domain: SAVISQKPSRDICQRGTSLTIQCQVDSQVTMMFWYRQQPGQSLTLIATANQGSEATYESGFVIDKFPISRPNLTFSTLTVSNMSPEDSSIYLCSYRTGWTEAFFGQGTRLTVV.

For the CDR3, the DNA is TGTGCCTGGAGTGCGGGACTAGCGGACACTGAAGCTTTCTTT. This encodes CAWSAGLADTEAFF. The J gene is TRBJ1-1, the V gene TRBV30; D might be TRBD1 (5 bases). Germline CDR1 reads GTSNPN; CDR2 reads SVGIG (reference sequence). Trimming stripped 1 base from V and 3 bases from J, with 12 bases between. The CDR3 length is 14 residues.

This clone was seen a few times. The CDR3 loop reads CASSSRAYGGHTDTQYF. CDR3 bases: TGTGCCAGCAGCTCTAGAGCGTACGGGGGACACACAGATACGCAGTATTTT. J is TRBJ2-3 and V is TRBV7-9; D is possibly TRBD1 or TRBD2 (6 bases each). Trimming shortened V by 4 bases and J by 2 bases, and 19 bases separated the two germline ends. Germline V gene data show CDR1 as SEHNR and CDR2 as FQNEAQ (reference sequence). The CDR3 extends over 17 amino acids.

V gene TRBV9 combines with J gene TRBJ2-2, with D perhaps TRBD2 (6 bases). With 3 bases removed from V and 0 bases from J, the gap between germline ends came to 9 bases. The CDR3 sequence is 15 residues long. Looked up from germline, CDR1 is SGDLS and CDR2 is YYNGEE. CDR3 sequence: CASSGWGANTGELFF. CDR3 coding DNA: TGTGCCAGCAGCGGATGGGGGGCGAACACCGGGGAGCTGTTTTTT.

The CDR3 nucleotides read TGCGCCAGCAGCTCCTTAGCGGCGGGGACCCAGTACTTC. Amino acids: CASSSLAAGTQYF. The gene calls are TRBV5-1 and TRBJ2-5; D possibly corresponds to TRBD2 (6 bases). This CDR3 spans 13 amino acids. The germline gives CDR1 SGHRS, CDR2 YFSETQ. Trimming left V 3 bases short and J 7 bases short, with 13 bases between. The full variable domain, completed using reference TRBV5-1 and TRBJ2-5, is KAGVTQTPRYLIKTRGQQVTLSCSPISGHRSVSWYQQTPGQGLQFLFEYFSETQRNKGNFPGRFSGRQFSNSRSEMNVSTLELGDSALYLCASSSLAAGTQYFGPGTRLLVL.

The V call is TRBV18, the J call TRBJ2-2; 8 nucleotides agree with TRBD1. Trimming cost V 4 bases and J 2 bases; bases outside gene matches: 3. From germline, CDR1 is KGHSH and CDR2 LQKENI. CDR3 length: 15 amino acids. The CDR3 coding sequence is TGTGCCAGCTCACGGCAGGGGGCCAACACCGGGGAGCTGTTTTTT. This encodes CASSRQGANTGELFF.

This rearrangement joins TRBV20-1 to TRBJ1-5; 7 nucleotides line up with TRBD1. Trimming removed 6 bases from V and 4 bases from J; junction bases left unmatched: 0. In germline, CDR1 is DFQATT, CDR2 SNEGSKA (reference sequence). The CDR3 has 11 amino acids. The DNA for the CDR3 is TGCAGTGCGGGACAGAATCAGCCCCAGCATTTT. The encoded protein is CSAGQNQPQHF.

The chain joins TRBV7-9 to TRBJ2-7; no clear D. V was trimmed by 1 base and J by 4 bases, leaving 11 bases between them. Per the germline V gene, CDR1 is SEHNR and CDR2 is FQNEAQ (reference sequence). The CDR3 runs to 14 residues. The CDR3 DNA reads as TGTGCCAGCAGCTTAGGGGCGGAGAAGTACGAGCAGTACTTC. Amino acid sequence: CASSLGAEKYEQYF.

This clone was detected only once. The rearrangement uses TRBV30 and TRBJ1-6; 8 bases are shared with TRBD1. There are 17 residues in the CDR3. The trim removed 1 base at V and 0 bases at J, leaving 5 bases unmatched. In germline, CDR1 is GTSNPN, CDR2 SVGIG (reference sequence). CDR3 loop: CAWSARTGSSYNSPLHF. CDR3 DNA sequence: TGTGCCTGGAGTGCACGGACAGGGAGCTCCTATAATTCACCCCTCCACTTT. Complete variable domain (other parts from reference TRBV30 and TRBJ1-6): SQTIHQWPATLVQPVGSPLSLECTVEGTSNPNLYWYRQAAGRGLQLLFYSVGIGQISSEVPQNLSASRPQDRQFILSSKKLLLSDSGFYLCAWSARTGSSYNSPLHFGNGTRLTVT.

The chain employs TRBV5-1 and TRBJ1-2; 11 nucleotides line up with TRBD1. The V and J ends lost 7 bases and 8 bases, in that order; junction bases with no gene match: 7. The CDR3 loop spans 13 amino acids. Germline V gene data show CDR1 as SGHRS and CDR2 as YFSETQ. CDR3 bases: TGCGCCAGCGGCGGACAGGGGGCAGACGGCTACACCTTC. Protein: CASGGQGADGYTF.

V gene TRBV7-9 combines with J gene TRBJ1-1, with 12 nucleotides matching TRBD1. Per the germline V gene, CDR1 is SEHNR and CDR2 is FQNEAQ (reference sequence). V shed 5 bases and J 10 bases; nucleotides not matched to a gene: 14. The CDR3 has 16 amino acids. CDR3 region: CASSTFGGQGALGAFF. The CDR3 region has the DNA TGTGCCAGCAGCACTTTCGGGGGACAGGGGGCGCTTGGAGCTTTCTTT.

The genes are TRBV6-1 and TRBJ1-5; D gene uncertain. The CDR3 loop spans 13 amino acids. Trimming took off 6 bases at V and 3 bases at J, with 9 bases between the two ends. Germline-derived CDR1 and CDR2 are MNHNS and SASEGT. CDR3 protein: CASSSTVNQPQHF. CDR3 nucleotide sequence: TGTGCCAGCAGCTCGACGGTCAATCAGCCCCAGCATTTT.

The V gene is TRBV5-6, the J gene TRBJ1-4; 7 bases align to TRBD1. This CDR3 is 15 amino acids long. Trimming took 5 bases from V and 3 from J; bases not matched to a gene: 7. The germline gives CDR1 SGHDT, CDR2 YYEEEE. The DNA for the CDR3 is TGTGCCAGCAGACCAACAGGGGCGTCTAATGAAAAACTGTTTTTT. Protein product: CASRPTGASNEKLFF.

The V gene is TRBV4-2, the J gene TRBJ1-1, with 10 positions matching TRBD1. The CDR3 is 14 residues long. V dropped 4 bases and J dropped 4; count of bases not matched to a gene: 3. Germline CDR1 and CDR2: LGHNA and YNFKEQ. Here the CDR3 reads CASSPDRGSTEAFF. CDR3 in DNA: TGTGCCAGCAGCCCGGACAGGGGGAGCACTGAAGCTTTCTTT.

The chain employs TRBV30 and TRBJ1-2; D not certain. Germline-derived CDR1 and CDR2 are GTSNPN and SVGIG (reference sequence). The CDR3 runs to 14 residues. V dropped 6 bases and J dropped 2 bases, with 16 bases sitting between them. The CDR3 bases are TGTGCCTGCTGGCGGGGTTACCTGAACTATGGCTACACCTTC. Translating gives CACWRGYLNYGYTF.

This rearrangement joins TRBV18 to TRBJ2-7; TRBD1 aligns across 9 bases. Germline V gives CDR1 KGHSH, CDR2 LQKENI. This CDR3 contains 13 residues. Unmatched junction bases numbered 4, after V lost 5 bases and J lost 5 bases. The CDR3 is CASSTGQGDEQYF. The CDR3 bases are TGTGCCAGCTCAACGGGACAGGGTGACGAGCAGTACTTC.

There are a few counts of this clone. The gene calls are TRBV7-9 and TRBJ2-1; a possible D gene is TRBD1 (5 bases). The germline gives CDR1 SEHNR, CDR2 FQNEAQ (reference sequence). The V gene lost 6 bases and the J gene lost 8 bases, with 14 bases spanning the gap. This CDR3 contains 13 residues. This chain's CDR3 is CASSFRGRDEQFF. CDR3 DNA: TGTGCCAGCAGTTTTAGGGGTAGGGATGAGCAGTTCTTC.

The gene calls are TRBV30 and TRBJ2-4, with 7 positions matching TRBD2. Germline trimming cut 0 bases from V and 0 bases from J; bases unmatched to any gene: 8. The length of the CDR3 is 17 residues. Looked up from germline, CDR1 is GTSNPN and CDR2 is SVGIG (reference sequence). The CDR3 spells CAWSVRLAGLAKNIQYF. The CDR3 coding sequence is TGTGCCTGGAGTGTGAGACTAGCAGGACTAGCCAAAAACATTCAGTACTTC.

This sequence joins TRBV7-3 and TRBJ2-5; D is ambiguous. V lost 1 base and J 5 bases, leaving 14 bases between the germline ends. The CDR3 loop spans 15 amino acids. The germline V gene has CDR1 SGHTA and CDR2 FQGTGA. CDR3 sequence reads: CASSLKPLLGETQYF. CDR3 in DNA: TGTGCCAGCAGCTTAAAACCATTATTGGGGGAGACCCAGTACTTC.

The chain uses TRBV7-8 and TRBJ2-5, with D hard to call. The better agreement between TRBJ2-7 and the DNA end casts doubt on the J call. The CDR3 is made up of 13 amino acids. Germline V CDR1 and CDR2: SGHVS, FQNEAQ. The CDR3 here is CASSSNRPYEQYF. The CDR3 nucleotides read TGTGCCAGCAGCTCAAACCGCCCCTACGAGCAGTACTTC.

The rearrangement uses TRBV9 and TRBJ2-5; D unresolved. CDR1 and CDR2 from the germline V gene are SGDLS and YYNGEE. The V and J ends lost 0 bases and 3 bases respectively, with 6 bases between them. The CDR3 covers 13 residues. CDR3 amino acids: CASSVEAEETQYF. The CDR3 coding sequence is TGTGCCAGCAGCGTAGAGGCCGAAGAGACCCAGTACTTC.

The genes are TRBV27 and TRBJ2-5, with D possibly being TRBD2 (5 bases). Deletions cut 5 bases from V and 1 base from J, with 14 bases between. The germline V gene encodes CDR1 MNHEY and CDR2 SMNVEV (reference sequence). CDR3 size: 15 residues. The CDR3 region has the DNA TGTGCCAGCAGTACCCCCCGGGGTGGCCAAGAGACCCAGTACTTC. Its translation is CASSTPRGGQETQYF.

The CDR3 nucleotides read TGCAGCGCCTGTCCGGGACTAGCGTCGAACAATGAGCAGTTCTTC. It specifies CSACPGLASNNEQFF. V gene TRBV29-1 combines with J gene TRBJ2-1; 10 bases align to TRBD2. The V gene end was trimmed by 7 bases and the J gene end by 5 bases; junction bases not matched to a gene: 11. There are 15 residues in the CDR3. Germline V gene lookup returns CDR1 SQVTM and CDR2 ANQGSEA.